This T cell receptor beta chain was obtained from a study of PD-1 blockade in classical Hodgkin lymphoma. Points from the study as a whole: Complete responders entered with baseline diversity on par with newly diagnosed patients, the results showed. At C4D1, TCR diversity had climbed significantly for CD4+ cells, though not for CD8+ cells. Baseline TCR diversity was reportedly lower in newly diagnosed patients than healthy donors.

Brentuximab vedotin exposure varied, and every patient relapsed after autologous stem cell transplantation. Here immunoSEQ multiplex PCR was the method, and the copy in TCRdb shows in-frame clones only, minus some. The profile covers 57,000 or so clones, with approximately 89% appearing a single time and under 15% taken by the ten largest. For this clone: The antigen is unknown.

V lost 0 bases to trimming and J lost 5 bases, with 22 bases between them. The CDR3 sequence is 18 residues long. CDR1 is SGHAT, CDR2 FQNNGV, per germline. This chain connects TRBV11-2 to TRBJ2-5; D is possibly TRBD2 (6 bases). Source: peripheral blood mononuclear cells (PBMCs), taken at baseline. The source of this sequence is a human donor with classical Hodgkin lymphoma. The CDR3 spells CASSLDPLRGGVRETQYF. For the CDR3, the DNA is TGTGCCAGCAGCTTAGATCCCCTACGAGGAGGGGTGAGGGAGACCCAGTACTTC.